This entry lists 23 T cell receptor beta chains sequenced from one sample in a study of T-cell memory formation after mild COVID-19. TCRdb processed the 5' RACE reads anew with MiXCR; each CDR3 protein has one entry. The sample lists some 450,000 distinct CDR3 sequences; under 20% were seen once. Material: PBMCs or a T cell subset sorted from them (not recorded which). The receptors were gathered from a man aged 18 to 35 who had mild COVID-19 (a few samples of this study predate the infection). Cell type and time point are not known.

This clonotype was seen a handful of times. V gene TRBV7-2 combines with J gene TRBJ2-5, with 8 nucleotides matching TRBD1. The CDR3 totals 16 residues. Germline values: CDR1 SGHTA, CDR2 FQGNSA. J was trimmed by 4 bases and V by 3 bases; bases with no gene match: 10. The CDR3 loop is CASSFLPQGAGETQYF. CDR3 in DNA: TGTGCCAGCAGCTTCCTCCCTCAGGGGGCGGGAGAGACCCAGTACTTC.

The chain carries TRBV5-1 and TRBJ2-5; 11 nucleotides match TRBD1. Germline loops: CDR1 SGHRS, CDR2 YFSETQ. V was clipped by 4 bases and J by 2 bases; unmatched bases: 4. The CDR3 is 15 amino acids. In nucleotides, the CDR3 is TGCGCCAGCAGCGCGGGGGACAGGGGGCAAGAGACCCAGTACTTC. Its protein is CASSAGDRGQETQYF.

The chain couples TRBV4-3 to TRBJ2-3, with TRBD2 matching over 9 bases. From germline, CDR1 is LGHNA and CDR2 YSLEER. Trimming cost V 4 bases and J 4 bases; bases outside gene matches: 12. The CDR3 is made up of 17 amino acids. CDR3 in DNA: TGCGCCAGCAGCCTCATGATCCCTAGCGGGGCCCCAGATACGCAGTATTTT. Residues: CASSLMIPSGAPDTQYF.

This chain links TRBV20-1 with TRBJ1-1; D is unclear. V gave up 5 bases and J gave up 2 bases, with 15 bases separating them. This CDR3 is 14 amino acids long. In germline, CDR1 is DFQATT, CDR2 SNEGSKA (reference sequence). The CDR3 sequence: CSADRRSLNTEAFF. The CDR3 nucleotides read TGCAGTGCTGACCGACGTTCTCTAAACACTGAAGCTTTCTTT.

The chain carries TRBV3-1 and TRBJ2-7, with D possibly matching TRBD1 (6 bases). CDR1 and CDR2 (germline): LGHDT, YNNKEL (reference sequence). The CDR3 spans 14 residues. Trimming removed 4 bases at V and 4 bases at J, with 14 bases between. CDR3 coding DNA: TGTGCCAGCAGCCCGTGGCTTGGGACATACGAGCAGTACTTC. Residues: CASSPWLGTYEQYF.

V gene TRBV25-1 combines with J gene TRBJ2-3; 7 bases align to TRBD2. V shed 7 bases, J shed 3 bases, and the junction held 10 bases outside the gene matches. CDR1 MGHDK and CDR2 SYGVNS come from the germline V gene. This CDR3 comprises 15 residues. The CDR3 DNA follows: TGTGCCAGCACCCGTCCTGGGGGGGGAACAGATACGCAGTATTTT. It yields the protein CASTRPGGGTDTQYF.

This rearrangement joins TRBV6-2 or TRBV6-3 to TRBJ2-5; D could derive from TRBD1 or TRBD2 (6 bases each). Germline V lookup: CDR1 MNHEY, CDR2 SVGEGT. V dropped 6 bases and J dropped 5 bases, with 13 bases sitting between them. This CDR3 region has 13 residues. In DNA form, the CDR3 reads TGTGCCAGCAGAACGCGAGGGGGGGAGACCCAGTACTTC. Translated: CASRTRGGETQYF.

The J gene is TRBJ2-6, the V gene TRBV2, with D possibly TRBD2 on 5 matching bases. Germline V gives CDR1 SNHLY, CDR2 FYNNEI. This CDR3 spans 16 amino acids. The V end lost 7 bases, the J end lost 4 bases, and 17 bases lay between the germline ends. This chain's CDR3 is CASTPLVGIGANVLTF. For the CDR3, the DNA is TGTGCCAGCACCCCACTAGTAGGGATAGGGGCCAACGTCCTGACTTTC. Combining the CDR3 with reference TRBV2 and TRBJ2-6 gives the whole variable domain EPEVTQTPSHQVTQMGQEVILRCVPISNHLYFYWYRQILGQKVEFLVSFYNNEISEKSEIFDDQFSVERPDGSNFTLKIRSTKLEDSAMYFCASTPLVGIGANVLTFGAGSRLTVL.

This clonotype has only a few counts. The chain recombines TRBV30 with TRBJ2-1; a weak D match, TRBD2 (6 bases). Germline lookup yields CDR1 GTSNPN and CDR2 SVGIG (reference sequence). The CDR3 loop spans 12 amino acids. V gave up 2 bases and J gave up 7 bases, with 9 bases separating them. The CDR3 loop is CAWSLGGNEQFF. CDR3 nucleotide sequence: TGTGCCTGGAGTCTTGGGGGGAATGAGCAGTTCTTC.

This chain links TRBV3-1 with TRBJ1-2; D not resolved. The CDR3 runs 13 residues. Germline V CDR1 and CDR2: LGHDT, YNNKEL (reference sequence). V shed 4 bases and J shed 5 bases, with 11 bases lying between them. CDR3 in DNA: TGTGCCAGCAGCCCTCGGGCCGGGTATGGCTACACCTTC. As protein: CASSPRAGYGYTF. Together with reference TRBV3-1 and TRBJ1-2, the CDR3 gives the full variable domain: DTAVSQTPKYLVTQMGNDKSIKCEQNLGHDTMYWYKQDSKKFLKIMFSYNNKELIINETVPNRFSPKSPDKAHLNLHINSLELGDSAVYFCASSPRAGYGYTFGSGTRLTVV.

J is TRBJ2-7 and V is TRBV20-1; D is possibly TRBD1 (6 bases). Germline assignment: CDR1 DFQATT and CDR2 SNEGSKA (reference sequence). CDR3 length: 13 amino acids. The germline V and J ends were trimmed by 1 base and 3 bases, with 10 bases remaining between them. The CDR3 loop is CSARAGQYYEQYF. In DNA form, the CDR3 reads TGCAGTGCTAGAGCCGGACAGTACTACGAGCAGTACTTC.

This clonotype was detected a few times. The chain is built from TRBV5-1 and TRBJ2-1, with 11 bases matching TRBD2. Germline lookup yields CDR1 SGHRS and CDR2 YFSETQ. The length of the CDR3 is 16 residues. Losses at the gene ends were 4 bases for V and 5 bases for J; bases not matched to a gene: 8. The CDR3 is CASSITLAGGHNEQFF. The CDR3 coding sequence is TGCGCCAGCAGCATAACTCTAGCGGGGGGACACAATGAGCAGTTCTTC.

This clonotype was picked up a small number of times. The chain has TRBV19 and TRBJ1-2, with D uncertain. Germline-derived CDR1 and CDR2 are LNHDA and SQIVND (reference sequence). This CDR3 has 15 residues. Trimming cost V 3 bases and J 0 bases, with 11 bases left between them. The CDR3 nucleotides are TGTGCCAGTAGTATCTGGACGGTAGCTAACTATGGCTACACCTTC. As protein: CASSIWTVANYGYTF.

The CDR3 reads CASSLEGQGPFNEQFF. CDR3 in DNA: TGTGCCAGCAGCTTAGAAGGGCAGGGTCCGTTCAATGAGCAGTTCTTC. The chain employs TRBV7-9 and TRBJ2-1; a possible D gene is TRBD1 (5 bases). The CDR3 loop spans 16 amino acids. Germline V lookup: CDR1 SEHNR, CDR2 FQNEAQ (reference sequence). With 1 base removed from V and 6 bases from J, the gap between germline ends came to 16 bases.

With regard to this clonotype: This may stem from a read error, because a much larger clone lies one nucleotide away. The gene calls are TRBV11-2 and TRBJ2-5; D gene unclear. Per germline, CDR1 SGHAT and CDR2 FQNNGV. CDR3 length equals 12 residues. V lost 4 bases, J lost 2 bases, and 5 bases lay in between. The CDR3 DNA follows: TGTGCCAGCAGCTCCACACAAGAGACCCAGTACTTC. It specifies CASSSTQETQYF. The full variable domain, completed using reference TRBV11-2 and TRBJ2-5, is EAGVAQSPRYKIIEKRQSVAFWCNPISGHATLYWYQQILGQGPKLLIQFQNNGVVDDSQLPKDRFSAERLKGVDSTLKIQPAKLEDSAVYLCASSSTQETQYFGPGTRLLVL.

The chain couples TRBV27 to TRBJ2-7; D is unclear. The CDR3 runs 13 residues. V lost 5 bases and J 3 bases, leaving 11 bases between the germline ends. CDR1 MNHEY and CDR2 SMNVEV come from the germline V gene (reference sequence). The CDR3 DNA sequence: TGTGCCAGCAGTCCCGGCCCTGACTACGAGCAGTACGTC. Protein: CASSPGPDYEQYV.

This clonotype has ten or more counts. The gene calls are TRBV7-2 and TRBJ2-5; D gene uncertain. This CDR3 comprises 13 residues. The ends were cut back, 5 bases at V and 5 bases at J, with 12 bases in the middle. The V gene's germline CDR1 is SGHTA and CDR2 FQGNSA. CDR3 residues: CASSPTGMETQYF. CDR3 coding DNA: TGTGCCAGCAGCCCGACTGGGATGGAGACCCAGTACTTC.

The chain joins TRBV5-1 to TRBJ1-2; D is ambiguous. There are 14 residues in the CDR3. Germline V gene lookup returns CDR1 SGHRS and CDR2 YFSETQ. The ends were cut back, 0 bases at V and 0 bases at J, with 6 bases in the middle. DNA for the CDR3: TGCGCCAGCAGCTTGGAGGTCTCTAACTATGGCTACACCTTC. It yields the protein CASSLEVSNYGYTF.

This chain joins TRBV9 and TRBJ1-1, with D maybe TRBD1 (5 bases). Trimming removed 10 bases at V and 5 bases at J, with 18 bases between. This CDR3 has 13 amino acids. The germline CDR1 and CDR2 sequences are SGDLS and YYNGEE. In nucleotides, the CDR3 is TGTGCCTCAGCGACGGGGGTCGAGACTGAAGCTTTCTTT. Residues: CASATGVETEAFF.

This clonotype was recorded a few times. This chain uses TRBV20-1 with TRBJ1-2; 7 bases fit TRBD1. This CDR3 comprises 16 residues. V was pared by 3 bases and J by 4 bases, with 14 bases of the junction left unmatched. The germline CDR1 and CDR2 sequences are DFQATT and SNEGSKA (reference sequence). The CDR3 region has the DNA TGCAGTGCTAGTTCGGGGGGGGACAGTGGTGGCTATGGCTACACCTTC. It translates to CSASSGGDSGGYGYTF.

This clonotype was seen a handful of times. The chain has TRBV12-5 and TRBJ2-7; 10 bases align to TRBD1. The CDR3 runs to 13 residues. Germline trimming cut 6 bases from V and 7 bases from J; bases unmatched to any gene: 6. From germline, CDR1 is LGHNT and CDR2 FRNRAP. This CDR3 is CASGRGTGEEQYF. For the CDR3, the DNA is TGTGCTAGTGGCCGCGGGACAGGGGAAGAGCAGTACTTC.

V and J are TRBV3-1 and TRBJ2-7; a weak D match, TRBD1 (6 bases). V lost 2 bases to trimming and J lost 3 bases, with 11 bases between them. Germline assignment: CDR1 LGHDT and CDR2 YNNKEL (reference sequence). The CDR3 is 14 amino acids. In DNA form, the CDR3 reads TGTGCCAGCAGCCAAACGGGACAAGACTACGAGCAGTACGTC. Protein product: CASSQTGQDYEQYV.

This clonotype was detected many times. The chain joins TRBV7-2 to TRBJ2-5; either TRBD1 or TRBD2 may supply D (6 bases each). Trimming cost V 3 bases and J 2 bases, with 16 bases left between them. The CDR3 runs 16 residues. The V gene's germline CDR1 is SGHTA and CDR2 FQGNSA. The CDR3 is CASSFNGGRKQETQYF. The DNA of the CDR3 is TGTGCCAGCAGCTTTAATGGGGGGCGGAAACAAGAGACCCAGTACTTC.